This T cell receptor (beta chain) was captured by sequencing in a study of cytomegalovirus exposure and HLA in healthy donors. Study summary: A previous analysis identified 117 million unique TCR beta sequences derived from roughly 180 million T cells. Study-level points and caveats: Overall, approximately 150 TCR beta chains were annotated as cytomegalovirus-associated.

Regarding this clone: Its matching antigen is unknown.

Trimming took 4 bases from V and 2 from J; bases not matched to a gene: 5. The CDR3 totals 16 residues. From germline, CDR1 is MGHRA and CDR2 YSYEKL. The PCR employed 60 Vbeta primers together with 13 Jbeta primers. Using immunoSEQ multiplex PCR, the repertoire was profiled, and TCRdb retains in-frame clones only, with some absent. This sample has about 120,000 clones, with under 85% found just once. The donors comprised healthy bone marrow donors. The origin of this receptor is a woman under 30 in good health and CMV-seronegative. The chain couples TRBV4-1 to TRBJ1-6, with 7 bases lining up with TRBD1. Sequencing was performed on PBMCs. The CDR3 spells CASSLETGTYNSPLHF. DNA for the CDR3: TGCGCCAGCAGCCTGGAGACAGGGACCTATAATTCACCCCTCCACTTT.